A single sample is the source of the 27 T cell receptor beta chains below, sequenced in a study of graft-versus-host responses after intestinal transplantation. The repertoire was sequenced with immunoSEQ multiplex PCR; TCRdb's copy has only in-frame clones and lacks some. The sample includes more than 85,000 clones, roughly 95% of them seen just once. For these receptors, no antigen is known. This material consisted of unstimulated CD8+ T cells sorted from spleen or lymph node cells, taken before intestinal transplant. The receptors derive from a human donor who received an intestinal transplant.

This rearrangement joins TRBV7-3 to TRBJ2-1, with D possibly being TRBD2 (6 bases). The CDR3 loop spans 14 amino acids. V was clipped by 3 bases and J by 0 bases, with 6 bases between them. Germline CDR1 and CDR2: SGHTA and FQGTGA. The CDR3 reads CASSFGSSYNEQFF. The CDR3, as DNA: TGTGCCAGCAGCTTCGGGAGCTCCTACAATGAGCAGTTCTTC.

The table lists this clone with a few counts. The rearrangement links TRBV7-6 to TRBJ1-4; tentatively, D is TRBD1 (5 bases). CDR3 length: 16 residues. CDR1 and CDR2 (germline): SGHVS, FNYEAQ. V shed 5 bases and J shed 1 base, with 14 bases lying between them. The CDR3 loop reads CASSRTQIGTNEKLFF. CDR3 nucleotide sequence: TGTGCCAGCAGCCGGACACAAATCGGAACTAATGAAAAACTGTTTTTT.

The rearrangement links TRBV6-5 to TRBJ2-5, with a weak D call TRBD2 (6 bases). V shed 11 bases and J shed 7 bases, with 26 bases lying between them. The CDR3 spans 15 residues. Per the germline V gene, CDR1 is MNHEY and CDR2 is SVGAGI. The CDR3 nucleotides read TGTGCCGCCTCAACAACGACTGGAGGGGTGTCGACCCAGTACTTC. Its translation is CAASTTTGGVSTQYF.

The J gene is TRBJ2-7, the V gene TRBV28, with 8 bases aligning to TRBD1. Germline V gene data show CDR1 as MDHEN and CDR2 as SYDVKM. The CDR3 is 12 residues long. V shed 5 bases, J shed 5 bases, and the junction held 2 bases outside the gene matches. The CDR3 is CASSRTGNEQYF. The CDR3, as DNA: TGTGCCAGCAGTCGGACAGGGAACGAGCAGTACTTC.

The gene calls are TRBV27 and TRBJ2-3; TRBD1 aligns across 7 bases. CDR3 size: 21 residues. V was clipped by 10 bases and J by 2 bases; unmatched bases: 30. The germline V gene encodes CDR1 MNHEY and CDR2 SMNVEV (reference sequence). CDR3 in amino acids: CATDKTSTGSVVRNPTDTQYF. For the CDR3, the DNA is TGTGCCACCGATAAAACATCGACAGGGTCGGTAGTCAGGAATCCCACAGATACGCAGTATTTT.

V usage is TRBV11-2 and J usage is TRBJ2-7; 7 bases line up with TRBD1. J gave up 2 bases and V 5 bases, and 6 bases lay outside the gene matches. The CDR3 loop spans 14 amino acids. Germline CDR1 reads SGHAT; CDR2 reads FQNNGV. As DNA, the CDR3 is TGTGCCAGCAGCCTCAAGGGACAGACCTACGAGCAGTACTTC. It encodes CASSLKGQTYEQYF.

V and J are TRBV7-2 and TRBJ2-3, with 15 bases matching TRBD2. Germline V gene data show CDR1 as SGHTA and CDR2 as FQGNSA. J gave up 5 bases and V 3 bases, and 3 bases lay outside the gene matches. The CDR3 has 16 residues. The CDR3 spells CASSFGTSGRIDTQYF. The CDR3 DNA follows: TGTGCCAGCAGCTTCGGGACTAGCGGGAGGATAGATACGCAGTATTTT.

Here the CDR3 DNA reads TGTGCCAGCAGCCCCGGGACAGGGAACTACGAGCAGTACTTC. Translation gives CASSPGTGNYEQYF. J is TRBJ2-7 and V is TRBV9, with 9 positions matching TRBD1. The CDR3 sequence is 14 residues long. CDR1 is SGDLS and CDR2 is YYNGEE in the germline V gene. V shed 4 bases and J 3 bases; nucleotides not matched to a gene: 5.

The genes are TRBV13 and TRBJ2-7; 8 positions match TRBD1. V shed 5 bases and J 3 bases; nucleotides not matched to a gene: 3. The germline CDR1 and CDR2 sequences are PRHDT and FYEKMQ (reference sequence). The CDR3 sequence is 13 residues long. CDR3 nucleotide sequence: TGTGCCAGCAGCCCAGGGGGCTACTACGAGCAGTACTTC. It encodes CASSPGGYYEQYF.

The sample holds a few counts of this clone. The V gene is TRBV19, the J gene TRBJ2-7; D might be TRBD1 (6 bases). The V end was cut by 3 bases, the J end by 6 bases, with 12 bases between. CDR3 length: 13 amino acids. Germline-derived CDR1 and CDR2 are LNHDA and SQIVND (reference sequence). CDR3 residues: CASSILGGSEQYF. CDR3 nucleotides: TGTGCCAGTAGTATTTTAGGGGGTTCCGAGCAGTACTTC.

This chain links TRBV5-4 with TRBJ2-1; TRBD2 agrees at 8 bases. Trimming at V came to 2 bases and at J to 6 bases, leaving 7 bases not matched to a gene. CDR3 length: 15 amino acids. CDR1 is SGHNT and CDR2 is YYREEE in the germline V gene (reference sequence). The DNA of the CDR3 is TGTGCCAGCAGCTTCGCGGGAGGATCCCTCAATGAGCAGTTCTTC. This encodes CASSFAGGSLNEQFF.

The chain employs TRBV4-2 and TRBJ2-1, with D perhaps matching TRBD1 or TRBD2 (5 bases each). Deletions cut 4 bases from V and 6 bases from J, with 25 bases between. Per germline, CDR1 LGHNA and CDR2 YNFKEQ. This CDR3 is 18 amino acids long. CDR3 sequence: CASSPYWDLLSFGNEQFF. The DNA for the CDR3 is TGTGCCAGCAGCCCCTACTGGGACCTTCTATCCTTCGGCAATGAGCAGTTCTTC.

The chain is built from TRBV2 and TRBJ2-7; D is possibly TRBD1 (5 bases). V was cut by 5 bases and J by 3 bases, with 14 bases left in between. CDR1 and CDR2 from the germline V gene are SNHLY and FYNNEI. The CDR3 is made up of 14 amino acids. The chain's CDR3 is CASSQGQGFYEQYF. CDR3 sequence (DNA): TGTGCCAGCAGTCAAGGGCAGGGTTTCTACGAGCAGTACTTC.

CDR3 coding DNA: TGTGCCAGCAGCTTCACCGGGACAGGGGAAACCGGGGAGCTGTTTTTT. Translated, it gives CASSFTGTGETGELFF. This chain links TRBV7-6 with TRBJ2-2; 10 bases line up with TRBD1. V shed 3 bases, J shed 5 bases, and the junction held 6 bases outside the gene matches. The CDR3 sequence is 16 residues long. Germline CDR1 and CDR2: SGHVS and FNYEAQ. Variable domain in full (rest from reference TRBV7-6 and TRBJ2-2): GAGVSQSPRYKVTKRGQDVALRCDPISGHVSLYWYRQALGQGPEFLTYFNYEAQQDKSGLPNDRFSAERPEGSISTLTIQRTEQRDSAMYRCASSFTGTGETGELFFGEGSRLTVL.

V is TRBV25-1 and J is TRBJ2-3; D gene uncertain. The CDR3 length is 18 residues. Trimming removed 3 bases from V and 2 bases from J, with 21 bases in between. Germline V gives CDR1 MGHDK, CDR2 SYGVNS. CDR3: CASSDTSPIRFITDTQYF. CDR3 bases: TGTGCCAGCAGTGACACCTCTCCTATACGCTTTATCACAGATACGCAGTATTTT.

V gene TRBV9 combines with J gene TRBJ2-3, with D hard to call. The germline V gene has CDR1 SGDLS and CDR2 YYNGEE. V lost 2 bases and J lost 2, with 12 bases in between. This CDR3 contains 15 residues. CDR3 DNA: TGTGCCAGCAGCGTGCACAGACAAATCACAGATACGCAGTATTTT. It yields the protein CASSVHRQITDTQYF. The complete variable domain, with remaining parts taken from reference TRBV9 and TRBJ2-3, reads DSGVTQTPKHLITATGQRVTLRCSPRSGDLSVYWYQQSLDQGLQFLIQYYNGEERAKGNILERFSAQQFPDLHSELNLSSLELGDSALYFCASSVHRQITDTQYFGPGTRLTVL.

The rearrangement joins TRBV5-1 to TRBJ2-1; TRBD2 agrees at 7 bases. V gave up 0 bases and J gave up 4 bases; unmatched junction bases: 4. From germline, CDR1 is SGHRS and CDR2 YFSETQ. The CDR3 has 15 amino acids. The CDR3 here is CASSLAQRGYNEQFF. DNA of the CDR3: TGCGCCAGCAGCTTGGCTCAGCGGGGATACAATGAGCAGTTCTTC.

The chain recombines TRBV10-2 with TRBJ2-2, with TRBD2 identical over 10 bases. V gave up 3 bases and J gave up 7 bases; unmatched junction bases: 8. The CDR3 runs 16 residues. Germline V lookup: CDR1 WSHSY, CDR2 SAAADI. Written as DNA, the CDR3 is TGCGCCAGCAGTGATTGGGGGCTAGCGGGAGACGGGGAGCTGTTTTTT. Protein product: CASSDWGLAGDGELFF.

This sequence joins TRBV6-5 and TRBJ1-1; 8 nucleotides match TRBD1. Germline loops: CDR1 MNHEY, CDR2 SVGAGI. J gave up 8 bases and V 4 bases, and 6 bases lay outside the gene matches. The CDR3 sequence is 13 residues long. CDR3 loop: CASSLSQGAEAFF. The CDR3 DNA is TGTGCCAGCAGTTTATCTCAGGGGGCAGAAGCTTTCTTT.

The V gene is TRBV6-5, the J gene TRBJ2-5; D is unclear. The CDR3 is made up of 15 amino acids. Germline CDR1 is MNHEY and CDR2 is SVGAGI. The ends were cut back, 6 bases at V and 3 bases at J, with 17 bases in the middle. For the CDR3, the DNA is TGTGCCAGCAGCCTCTTAAGATGGGGAAAAGAGACCCAGTACTTC. Translating it yields CASSLLRWGKETQYF.

The rearrangement links TRBV27 to TRBJ2-1; 14 bases are shared with TRBD2. The V gene end was trimmed by 4 bases and the J gene end by 7 bases; junction bases not matched to a gene: 3. Germline-derived CDR1 and CDR2 are MNHEY and SMNVEV (reference sequence). The CDR3 runs to 15 residues. CDR3 residues: CASSWGLAGENEQFF. In DNA, the CDR3 is TGTGCCAGCAGTTGGGGACTAGCGGGAGAGAATGAGCAGTTCTTC.

Only one count was recorded for this clone. The chain couples TRBV27 to TRBJ2-7; possibly TRBD1 for D (6 bases). CDR1 is MNHEY, CDR2 SMNVEV, per germline (reference sequence). V lost 2 bases to trimming and J lost 3 bases, with 14 bases between them. CDR3 length: 15 amino acids. For the CDR3, the DNA is TGTGCCAGCAGTTTAACTGGGGCAGGGGACTACGAGCAGTACTTC. It encodes CASSLTGAGDYEQYF.

CDR3 sequence: CASSPAGSTEAFF. The DNA of the CDR3 is TGTGCCAGCAGCCCCGCAGGGAGCACTGAAGCTTTCTTT. V gene TRBV6-5 combines with J gene TRBJ1-1; the D gene is possibly TRBD1 (5 bases). The CDR3 covers 13 residues. The germline CDR1 and CDR2 sequences are MNHEY and SVGAGI. V was shortened by 6 bases and J by 4 bases, with 12 bases between the two germline ends.

The rearrangement joins TRBV6-5 to TRBJ2-5, with D unclear. This CDR3 region has 14 residues. Per the germline V gene, CDR1 is MNHEY and CDR2 is SVGAGI. Trimming stripped 0 bases from V and 1 base from J, with 6 bases between. The CDR3: CASSYSPSQETQYF. In DNA form, the CDR3 reads TGTGCCAGCAGTTACTCGCCTAGCCAAGAGACCCAGTACTTC.

V usage is TRBV4-2 and J usage is TRBJ2-1; TRBD2 matches at 9 bases. The CDR3 extends over 18 amino acids. Trimming cost V 4 bases and J 2 bases; bases outside gene matches: 12. Germline lookup yields CDR1 LGHNA and CDR2 YNFKEQ. The CDR3 protein is CASSPRVAGAITYNEQFF. The CDR3 nucleotides are TGTGCCAGCAGCCCCCGGGTAGCGGGAGCTATAACCTACAATGAGCAGTTCTTC.

The CDR3 bases are TGTGCCAGCAGCTTAGAGGGGGCGAGGAACACTGAAGCTTTCTTT. This gives the protein CASSLEGARNTEAFF. The chain links TRBV7-6 to TRBJ1-1; 7 nucleotides align to TRBD1. Unmatched junction bases numbered 3, after V lost 1 base and J lost 1 base. Per the germline V gene, CDR1 is SGHVS and CDR2 is FNYEAQ. The CDR3 length is 15 residues.

The chain is built from TRBV27 and TRBJ1-5; tentative D call: TRBD1 (5 bases). The germline CDR1 and CDR2 sequences are MNHEY and SMNVEV (reference sequence). This CDR3 comprises 15 residues. Trimming took 6 bases from V and 5 from J, leaving 17 bases between them. The CDR3 coding sequence is TGTGCCAGCAGCTCCGGGACGGCGAATTATCAGCCCCAGCATTTT. Amino acid sequence: CASSSGTANYQPQHF.